This is a list of T cell receptor beta chains from one sample in a study of human T cells and chemical hapten exposure. In TCRdb, the RACE reads were re-called with MiXCR into one record per CDR3 protein. This sample carries over 85,000 distinct CDR3 sequences, about 10% of them seen once, and the ten largest clones take about 3.1%. The specimen sequenced was whole blood. These receptors all come from a female donor in good health. Some clones in this sample may be carry-over from other donors' samples. Both conserved end residues are part of each CDR3. The D gene is left open where the match is weak. Size is omitted from some rows. Given values are once, few, many or a class for expanded clones.

j_gene: TRBJ1-5
abundance: NA
v_gene: TRBV20-1
d_gene: NA
CDR3nt: TGCAGTGCACCCGTGGTTTCGGGTCAGCCCCAGCATTTT
CDR3aa: CSAPVVSGQPQHF

j_gene: TRBJ2-5
abundance: NA
v_gene: TRBV12-5
d_gene: NA
CDR3nt: TGTGCTAGTGGTTTGTCTCAGGACCCCCAAGAGACCCAGTACTTC
CDR3aa: CASGLSQDPQETQYF

j_gene: TRBJ1-5
abundance: few
v_gene: TRBV5-6
d_gene: NA
CDR3nt: TGTGCCAGCAGCTCCCGACTCGACAATCAGCCCCAGCATTTT
CDR3aa: CASSSRLDNQPQHF

j_gene: TRBJ2-2
abundance: NA
v_gene: TRBV11-2
d_gene: NA
CDR3nt: TGTGCCAGCAGCTTGGGGCTGAACACCGGGGAGCTGTTTTTT
CDR3aa: CASSLGLNTGELFF

j_gene: TRBJ2-3
abundance: few
v_gene: TRBV24-1
d_gene: NA
CDR3nt: TGTGCCACCAGTGATCCATCACAAACAGATACGCAGTATTTT
CDR3aa: CATSDPSQTDTQYF

j_gene: TRBJ2-3
abundance: few
v_gene: TRBV12-3/TRBV12-4
d_gene: NA
CDR3nt: TGTGCCAGCTCCGCGGGGGCTTCTGGCACAGATACGCAGTATTTT
CDR3aa: CASSAGASGTDTQYF

j_gene: TRBJ2-1
abundance: few
v_gene: TRBV6-6
d_gene: NA
CDR3nt: TGTGCCAGCAGGGGAACCCCCCATGAGCAGTTCTTC
CDR3aa: CASRGTPHEQFF

j_gene: TRBJ2-3
abundance: NA
v_gene: TRBV19
d_gene: NA
CDR3nt: TGTGCCAGTAGTATTGGGGGTTGGACAGATACGCAGTATTTT
CDR3aa: CASSIGGWTDTQYF

j_gene: TRBJ2-2
abundance: NA
v_gene: TRBV6-1
d_gene: NA
CDR3nt: TGTGCCAGCAGGGAGGCAGGGAGCACCGGGGAGCTGTTTTTT
CDR3aa: CASREAGSTGELFF

j_gene: TRBJ2-1
abundance: few
v_gene: TRBV7-2
d_gene: NA
CDR3nt: TGTGCCAGCAGCTGGCTAGTCAAGGGGTACAATGAGCAGTTCTTC
CDR3aa: CASSWLVKGYNEQFF

j_gene: TRBJ2-4
abundance: NA
v_gene: TRBV23-1
d_gene: NA
CDR3nt: TGCGCCAACCGACAGGCCCCTGGGGCCAAAAACATTCAGTACTTC
CDR3aa: CANRQAPGAKNIQYF

j_gene: TRBJ2-5
abundance: many
v_gene: TRBV3-1
d_gene: NA
CDR3nt: TGTGCCAGCCTAGCGTCCGCCGGGGAGACCCAGTACTTC
CDR3aa: CASLASAGETQYF

j_gene: TRBJ1-1
abundance: many
v_gene: TRBV10-3
d_gene: NA
CDR3nt: TGTGCCATCAGTGAGTCAGGGGCGGGTTTCACTGAAGCTTTCTTT
CDR3aa: CAISESGAGFTEAFF

j_gene: TRBJ1-1
abundance: NA
v_gene: TRBV3-1
d_gene: TRBD1
CDR3nt: TGTGCCAGCAGCCCAGGACAGGGCGACACTGAAGCTTTCTTT
CDR3aa: CASSPGQGDTEAFF

j_gene: TRBJ2-3
abundance: NA
v_gene: TRBV5-1
d_gene: TRBD2
CDR3nt: TGCGCCAGCAGGTCACTAGCGGGGCCCAATACGCAGTATTTT
CDR3aa: CASRSLAGPNTQYF

j_gene: TRBJ2-4
abundance: NA
v_gene: TRBV28
d_gene: TRBD1
CDR3nt: TGTGCCAGCAGTTTAGGGGGACAGAAAAACATTCAGTACTTC
CDR3aa: CASSLGGQKNIQYF

j_gene: TRBJ2-7
abundance: NA
v_gene: TRBV7-2
d_gene: NA
CDR3nt: TGTGCCAGCAGCTTAGAATCGGCCTACGAGCAGTACTTC
CDR3aa: CASSLESAYEQYF

j_gene: TRBJ1-2
abundance: few
v_gene: TRBV20-1
d_gene: NA
CDR3nt: TGCAGTGCTAGAGGAATAGGTCTCGATGGCTACACCTTC
CDR3aa: CSARGIGLDGYTF

j_gene: TRBJ1-5
abundance: NA
v_gene: TRBV28
d_gene: NA
CDR3nt: TGTGCCAGCAGTTCACCCTACGGGTCCCCCAATCCAGCCCAGCATTTT
CDR3aa: CASSSPYGSPNPAQHF

j_gene: TRBJ2-7
abundance: many
v_gene: TRBV28
d_gene: NA
CDR3nt: TGTGCCAGCTCAACAGGGCCGGGCGAGCAGTACTTC
CDR3aa: CASSTGPGEQYF

j_gene: TRBJ1-2
abundance: NA
v_gene: TRBV9
d_gene: NA
CDR3nt: TGTGCCAGCAGCGTAGCCGGGAGTTATACCGGCTACACCTTC
CDR3aa: CASSVAGSYTGYTF

j_gene: TRBJ2-5
abundance: NA
v_gene: TRBV10-3
d_gene: NA
CDR3nt: TGTGCCATCAGTGAGTCAGGTCTCTACGAGACCCAGTACTTC
CDR3aa: CAISESGLYETQYF

j_gene: TRBJ2-7
abundance: NA
v_gene: TRBV3-1
d_gene: NA
CDR3nt: TGTGCCAGCAGCCCCTCGGCAGGACCGCAGTACTTC
CDR3aa: CASSPSAGPQYF

j_gene: TRBJ2-7
abundance: many
v_gene: TRBV30
d_gene: NA
CDR3nt: TGTGCCTGGAGTGTCGGGAGCTACGAGCAGTACTTC
CDR3aa: CAWSVGSYEQYF

j_gene: TRBJ2-7
abundance: NA
v_gene: TRBV12-3/TRBV12-4
d_gene: TRBD1
CDR3nt: TGTGCCAGCAGTTTAAACCAGGGGGCTGGCTACGAGCAGTACTTC
CDR3aa: CASSLNQGAGYEQYF

j_gene: TRBJ1-6
abundance: NA
v_gene: TRBV9
d_gene: NA
CDR3nt: TGTGCCAGAGACCAGGCCCCATATAATTCACCCCTCCACTTT
CDR3aa: CARDQAPYNSPLHF

j_gene: TRBJ2-7
abundance: many
v_gene: TRBV12-3/TRBV12-4
d_gene: NA
CDR3nt: TGTGCCAGCAGTTCACAGGGTGCCTACGAGCAGTACTTC
CDR3aa: CASSSQGAYEQYF

j_gene: TRBJ1-1
abundance: NA
v_gene: TRBV20-1
d_gene: NA
CDR3nt: TGCAGTGCTAGAGAAACCGTGAACACTGAAGCTTTCTTT
CDR3aa: CSARETVNTEAFF

j_gene: TRBJ1-6
abundance: NA
v_gene: TRBV28
d_gene: TRBD1
CDR3nt: TGTGCCAGCAGTAAAAGACAGGGGCGAGCACCCCTCCACTTT
CDR3aa: CASSKRQGRAPLHF

j_gene: TRBJ1-6
abundance: NA
v_gene: TRBV27
d_gene: TRBD1
CDR3nt: TGTGCCAGCAGTTACAGGGGGCCTAGCTCCTATAATTCACCCCTCCACTTT
CDR3aa: CASSYRGPSSYNSPLHF

j_gene: TRBJ1-1
abundance: few
v_gene: TRBV29-1
d_gene: NA
CDR3nt: TGCAGCGTTCAGGATTTGAACACTGAAGCTTTCTTT
CDR3aa: CSVQDLNTEAFF

j_gene: TRBJ1-2
abundance: NA
v_gene: TRBV3-1
d_gene: NA
CDR3nt: TGTGCCAGCAGCCCAAACGCAGGACAGTTCTATGGCTACACCTTC
CDR3aa: CASSPNAGQFYGYTF

j_gene: TRBJ2-3
abundance: many
v_gene: TRBV6-4
d_gene: TRBD2
CDR3nt: TGTGCCAGCAGTGTACGAGCGGGAGATCCTAATACGCAGTATTTT
CDR3aa: CASSVRAGDPNTQYF

j_gene: TRBJ2-1
abundance: few
v_gene: TRBV7-2
d_gene: NA
CDR3nt: TGTGCCAGCAGCTTACGCGAGGGGAATGAGCAGTTCTTC
CDR3aa: CASSLREGNEQFF

j_gene: TRBJ2-3
abundance: many
v_gene: TRBV12-3/TRBV12-4
d_gene: NA
CDR3nt: TGTGCCAGCAGTTTACGAGGGATCACAGATACGCAGTATTTT
CDR3aa: CASSLRGITDTQYF

j_gene: TRBJ1-2
abundance: NA
v_gene: TRBV29-1
d_gene: TRBD1
CDR3nt: TGCAGCGTTGAAGGGGGACAGGGAAGTGGCTACACCTTC
CDR3aa: CSVEGGQGSGYTF

j_gene: TRBJ2-3
abundance: few
v_gene: TRBV7-2
d_gene: TRBD2
CDR3nt: TGTGCCAGCAGCTTATATGGACTAGCGAGCCGCACAGATACGCAGTATTTT
CDR3aa: CASSLYGLASRTDTQYF

j_gene: TRBJ2-1
abundance: few
v_gene: TRBV20-1
d_gene: TRBD2
CDR3nt: TGCAGTGCTAGTACGGGAGGGACCTACAATGAGCAGTTCTTC
CDR3aa: CSASTGGTYNEQFF

j_gene: TRBJ2-7
abundance: NA
v_gene: TRBV28
d_gene: NA
CDR3nt: TGTGCCAGCAGTTTAAGTCAAGCCTCCTACGAGCAGTACTTC
CDR3aa: CASSLSQASYEQYF

j_gene: TRBJ1-1
abundance: many
v_gene: TRBV29-1
d_gene: TRBD1
CDR3nt: TGCAGCGGGGAATTGCTAGGGGGCTCATACACTGAAGCTTTCTTT
CDR3aa: CSGELLGGSYTEAFF

j_gene: TRBJ1-1
abundance: NA
v_gene: TRBV6-1
d_gene: TRBD1
CDR3nt: TGTGCCACCGATGACAGGGAGGCCACTGAAGCTTTCTTT
CDR3aa: CATDDREATEAFF

j_gene: TRBJ1-1
abundance: NA
v_gene: TRBV5-4
d_gene: TRBD1
CDR3nt: TGTGCCAGCAGCTCCACGGACAGGGACGCTGAAGCTTTCTTT
CDR3aa: CASSSTDRDAEAFF

j_gene: TRBJ1-5
abundance: few
v_gene: TRBV15
d_gene: NA
CDR3nt: TGTGCCACCAGCAGAGACGTGGGGGAAAGCCAGCCCCAGCATTTT
CDR3aa: CATSRDVGESQPQHF

j_gene: TRBJ1-4
abundance: many
v_gene: TRBV6-1
d_gene: TRBD1
CDR3nt: TGTGCCAGCAGGGCCGGGACAGGCTTTAATGAAAAACTGTTTTTT
CDR3aa: CASRAGTGFNEKLFF

j_gene: TRBJ1-1
abundance: NA
v_gene: TRBV7-9
d_gene: NA
CDR3nt: TGTGCCAGCAGCTTAGCGTCGGGGACGGCTAACACTGAAGCTTTCTTT
CDR3aa: CASSLASGTANTEAFF

j_gene: TRBJ2-7
abundance: few
v_gene: TRBV4-2
d_gene: TRBD1
CDR3nt: TGTGCCAGCAGCCAAGCCGGGACAGGGTCCTACGAGCAGTACTTC
CDR3aa: CASSQAGTGSYEQYF

j_gene: TRBJ2-1
abundance: NA
v_gene: TRBV12-3/TRBV12-4
d_gene: NA
CDR3nt: TGTGCCAGCAGTTTAGGGTTAACAGGGCTCAGCTCCTACAATGAGCAGTTCTTC
CDR3aa: CASSLGLTGLSSYNEQFF

j_gene: TRBJ1-3
abundance: few
v_gene: TRBV29-1
d_gene: NA
CDR3nt: TGCAGCGTTGACGTCGGAGCCTCTGGAAACACCATATATTTT
CDR3aa: CSVDVGASGNTIYF

j_gene: TRBJ2-2
abundance: NA
v_gene: TRBV20-1
d_gene: TRBD2
CDR3nt: TGCAGTGCTATCCTTTCCTCTAGCGGGCCCGGGGAGCTGTTTTTT
CDR3aa: CSAILSSSGPGELFF

j_gene: TRBJ2-1
abundance: few
v_gene: TRBV7-2
d_gene: NA
CDR3nt: TGTGCCAGCAGCTTAGCAAGTGGACTGCGCAACAATGAGCAGTTCTTC
CDR3aa: CASSLASGLRNNEQFF

j_gene: TRBJ2-3
abundance: NA
v_gene: TRBV29-1
d_gene: NA
CDR3nt: TGCAGCGTTCTCCCGGGACTCGAACCAGATACGCAGTATTTT
CDR3aa: CSVLPGLEPDTQYF

j_gene: TRBJ2-1
abundance: few
v_gene: TRBV4-1
d_gene: NA
CDR3nt: TGCGCCAGCAGCCAAGAAAGGGCCCTTATTCTTAGCGGAGCCTACAATGAGCAGTTCTTC
CDR3aa: CASSQERALILSGAYNEQFF

j_gene: TRBJ2-5
abundance: NA
v_gene: TRBV2
d_gene: TRBD1
CDR3nt: TGTGCCAGCAGAGGGACAGGCCACCAAGAGACCCAGTACTTC
CDR3aa: CASRGTGHQETQYF

j_gene: TRBJ2-3
abundance: many
v_gene: TRBV20-1
d_gene: NA
CDR3nt: TGCAGTGCCGTAGGGGCTAGTCTGGGAGATACGCAGTATTTT
CDR3aa: CSAVGASLGDTQYF

j_gene: TRBJ1-2
abundance: NA
v_gene: TRBV6-1
d_gene: TRBD1
CDR3nt: TGTGCCAGCAGTGAAAGGCCAGGTGGACAGGGCCCCAGTGGCTACACCTTC
CDR3aa: CASSERPGGQGPSGYTF

j_gene: TRBJ1-5
abundance: NA
v_gene: TRBV28
d_gene: NA
CDR3nt: TGTGCCAGCAGGTCAGGTGGCCCCAATCAGCCCCAGCATTTT
CDR3aa: CASRSGGPNQPQHF

j_gene: TRBJ2-7
abundance: NA
v_gene: TRBV6-2/TRBV6-3
d_gene: NA
CDR3nt: TGTGCCAGCAGCCCCCGCGGGCTCGGGAAGCTCTCCTACGAGCAGTACTTC
CDR3aa: CASSPRGLGKLSYEQYF

j_gene: TRBJ1-2
abundance: NA
v_gene: TRBV12-3/TRBV12-4
d_gene: NA
CDR3nt: TGTGCCAGCAGTTTATCTTCCGTATTGAACTATGGCTACACCTTC
CDR3aa: CASSLSSVLNYGYTF

j_gene: TRBJ2-7
abundance: few
v_gene: TRBV19
d_gene: NA
CDR3nt: TGTGCCACCAGGGAGATCTACGAGCAGTACTTC
CDR3aa: CATREIYEQYF